Described below is a single TCR beta chain sequence and its context. Its target is not known. Amplification of TCR beta CDR3 regions used RNA as the template. First-round RT-PCR with HTBI primers amplified the TCR CDR3 region. MiXCR, run by TCRdb on the multiplex PCR reads, gives a single entry per CDR3 protein. The data contain approximately 400,000 distinct CDR3 sequences, about 14% of them singletons. This specimen belongs to a study of T cells in Graves' hyperthyroidism and ophthalmopathy. For the study at large: Sampling of peripheral blood happened at initial diagnosis, prior to any treatment.

Overall study results and limits: A model of 13 V-J pairs discriminated ophthalmopathy from stable hyperthyroidism.

Trimming removed 5 bases at V and 9 bases at J, with 14 bases between. Germline-derived CDR1 and CDR2 are SGHVS and FNYEAQ. This CDR3 contains 13 residues. The chain joins TRBV7-6 to TRBJ2-1; D is undetermined. Sequenced: blood. The origin of this receptor is a man in his forties or fifties with Graves' ophthalmopathy. CDR3 sequence reads: CASSPRWVGEQFF. CDR3 coding DNA: TGTGCCAGCAGCCCGCGCTGGGTCGGTGAGCAGTTCTTC.